These T cell receptor beta chains were read from a single sample in a study of identical twins. MiXCR, applied by TCRdb to the 5' RACE reads, yields one record per CDR3 protein. The sample has about 190,000 distinct CDR3 sequences; about 16% are singletons. The same sample was also studied in work on T cells expressing NK-cell markers.

Sequencing was done on a sample of CD8+ T cells sorted from blood. These TCRs come from a woman between 18 and 29 years old in good health. The CDR3 runs from the conserved cysteine through the conserved F or W. A D gene is named only where the DNA matches it firmly. A clone size is listed for some rows: how often the clone was seen (once, few, many), or a class if it is expanded.

TRBJ2-3 TRBD1 TRBV12-3/TRBV12-4 - TGTGCCAGCAGGCAGACAGGGGGCGAGTCGGATACGCAGTATTTT CASRQTGGESDTQYF
TRBJ2-1 - TRBV20-1 - TGCAGTGCTAGAGACCGGAATGAGCAGTTCTTC CSARDRNEQFF
TRBJ1-2 - TRBV2 - TGTGCCAGTCCGGACAGAGACCTTTATGGCTACACCTTC CASPDRDLYGYTF
TRBJ2-1 - TRBV7-6 - TGTGCCAGCAGCTCACCAGACTCCAGCTCCTACAATGAGCAGTTCTTC CASSSPDSSSYNEQFF
TRBJ2-3 - TRBV5-1 - TGCGCCAGCAGCTCTGGGGGGCCAGATACGCAGTATTTT CASSSGGPDTQYF
TRBJ2-2 - TRBV5-1 - TGCGCCAGCAGCGGAAGGTCAGGGGCGGCCAGCGGGGAGCTGTTTTTT CASSGRSGAASGELFF
TRBJ2-5 - TRBV14 few TGTGCCAGCAGCCAAGATGCCCCCCGACGGCTCCAAGAGACCCAGTACTTC CASSQDAPRRLQETQYF
TRBJ1-5 - TRBV15 many TGTGCCACCAGCAGGTATGACAGCAATCAGCCCCAGCATTTT CATSRYDSNQPQHF
TRBJ2-1 - TRBV7-9 few TGTGCCAGCAGCCCCGGTTTGGGACAGCAGTTCTTC CASSPGLGQQFF
TRBJ2-1 - TRBV7-8 - TGTGCCAGCAGTCCAGCTACAAATGAGCAGTTCTTC CASSPATNEQFF
TRBJ1-1 - TRBV7-2 few TGTGCCAGCAGCATCAACCAGGGGACTGAAGCTTTCTTT CASSINQGTEAFF
TRBJ2-2 TRBD2 TRBV9 - TGTGCCAGCAGCGCGATAGCGGGAACGAACACCGGGGAGCTGTTTTTT CASSAIAGTNTGELFF
TRBJ1-6 - TRBV5-1 many TGCGCCAGCAGCTCTGGACAGACAGATTCACCCCTCCACTTT CASSSGQTDSPLHF
TRBJ1-3 - TRBV12-3/TRBV12-4 few TGTGCCAGCAGTTTGGGCAGCTTCTCTGGAAACACCATATATTTT CASSLGSFSGNTIYF
TRBJ1-1 - TRBV12-3/TRBV12-4 - TGTGCCAGCAGTTGGGGAACAGACTCCTGCTTT CASSWGTDSCF
TRBJ1-2 TRBD1 TRBV27 few TGTGCCAGCAGTCGCACAGGGGGCCTCGTCTATGGCTACACCTTC CASSRTGGLVYGYTF
TRBJ1-1 - TRBV20-1 few TGCAGTGCTAGAGATCGGGGGGAGGACACTGAAGCTTTCTTT CSARDRGEDTEAFF
TRBJ2-1 - TRBV5-6 few TGTGCCAGCAGCTTCTCTAAGGGGACCTACAATGAGCAGTTCTTC CASSFSKGTYNEQFF
TRBJ2-7 TRBD2 TRBV2 few TGTGCCAGCAGTGCCCCCGAAGGAGCGGGGGCCTCCATCGAGCAGTACTTC CASSAPEGAGASIEQYF
TRBJ2-5 TRBD2 TRBV27 - TGTGCCAGCAGTTTCGGGGGGAACGGTGAGACCCAGTACTTC CASSFGGNGETQYF
TRBJ1-1 - TRBV6-4 - TGTGCCAGCAGTACAGTTAGGAACACTGAAGCTTTCTTT CASSTVRNTEAFF
TRBJ2-1 TRBD2 TRBV4-3 few TGCGCCAGCAGCGCAACGGGGGGTACCTACAATGAGCAGTTCTTC CASSATGGTYNEQFF
TRBJ2-1 - TRBV20-1 - TGCAGTGCTAGACCCCGGCAGGCCTACTCCTACAATGAGCAGTTCTTC CSARPRQAYSYNEQFF
TRBJ1-1 - TRBV12-3/TRBV12-4 few TGTGCCAGCAGTTTACAGGCGGACCTGGAGACTGAAGCTTTCTTT CASSLQADLETEAFF
TRBJ2-7 - TRBV9 few TGTGCCAGCAGCGCCCCAATGGGCGAGCAGTACTTC CASSAPMGEQYF
TRBJ1-2 - TRBV10-2 - TGCGCCAGCAGTGAGATAAGCCGACCTCTAGACGGCTACACCTTC CASSEISRPLDGYTF
TRBJ2-7 - TRBV4-3 - TGCGCCAGCAGCCAAGCGTGGGGGGCTACCTACGAGCAGTACTTC CASSQAWGATYEQYF
TRBJ2-7 TRBD1 TRBV7-6 few TGTGCCAGCAGCTTAGGACAGGGAAATTCGGGGTACGAGCAGTACTTC CASSLGQGNSGYEQYF
TRBJ2-1 - TRBV5-4 few TGTGCCAGCAGCGGGGGCGACGTCCGACGGGGTGAGCAGTTCTTC CASSGGDVRRGEQFF
TRBJ1-1 - TRBV7-9 - TGTGCCAGCAGCTTGACGGGAGTCGACACTGAAGCTTTCTTT CASSLTGVDTEAFF
TRBJ2-1 - TRBV30 few TGTGCCTGGAGTTTACGTGGCTCCTACAATGAGCAGTTCTTC CAWSLRGSYNEQFF
TRBJ2-2 TRBD2 TRBV6-4 few TGTGCCAGCAGTGAGCGGGGGGGGAACACCGGGGAGCTGTTTTTT CASSERGGNTGELFF
TRBJ2-1 TRBD1 TRBV9 few TGTGCCAGCAGCGTAGCTGGGACAGGCTACAATGAGCAGTTCTTC CASSVAGTGYNEQFF
TRBJ2-1 - TRBV9 - TGTGCCAGCAGCCGGGGAGCGGGCAATGTGCAGTTCTTC CASSRGAGNVQFF
TRBJ2-7 TRBD2 TRBV6-1 few TGTGCCAGCAGGCCCGGGACTAGCGGGGCCATCTACGAGCAGTACTTC CASRPGTSGAIYEQYF
TRBJ1-1 TRBD1 TRBV7-9 few TGTGCCAGCAGCTTTGACAGGGGGTACCCTGAAGCTTTCTTT CASSFDRGYPEAFF
TRBJ2-7 - TRBV14 - TGTGCCAGCAGCTACAGGACCTACGAGCAGTACTTC CASSYRTYEQYF
TRBJ1-1 - TRBV12-3/TRBV12-4 - TGTGCCAGCTTCCTGGGGGGAGAAGCTTTCTTT CASFLGGEAFF
TRBJ2-1 - TRBV7-8 - TGTGCCAGCAGCTTACGAGCCAGCTCCTACAATGAGCAGTTCTTC CASSLRASSYNEQFF
TRBJ1-1 - TRBV7-8 many TGTGCCAGCAGCCCCAGAAGCATAGGCCCCACTGAAGCTTTCTTT CASSPRSIGPTEAFF
TRBJ2-3 - TRBV27 few TGTGCCAGCAGTATAATACCCGTCCCGACTCTCAGACACACAGATACGCAGTATTTT CASSIIPVPTLRHTDTQYF
TRBJ1-5 - TRBV12-3/TRBV12-4 - TGTGCCAGCACCTCGGGGGGGCCCCAGCATTTT CASTSGGPQHF
TRBJ2-1 - TRBV12-3/TRBV12-4 many TGTGCCGCGGACCGGGGTACCAATGAGCAGTTCTTC CAADRGTNEQFF
TRBJ2-1 - TRBV11-2 few TGTGCCAGCAGAGGTAGCGGCGTCTCCTACAATGAGCAGTTCTTC CASRGSGVSYNEQFF
TRBJ2-3 - TRBV12-3/TRBV12-4 - TGTGCCAGCAGCCCCTCAAGGCTCGGCACAGATACGCAGTATTTT CASSPSRLGTDTQYF
TRBJ2-5 - TRBV11-2 few TGTGCCAGCAGCCCCTACCTTGGGCAGGGAGAGAGTGGGTCGGAGACCCAGTACTTC CASSPYLGQGESGSETQYF
TRBJ2-1 - TRBV7-9 few TGTGCCAGCAGGGCGCAGGGGCCGTTCTACAATGAGCAGTTCTTC CASRAQGPFYNEQFF
TRBJ2-7 - TRBV13 many TGTGCCAGCAGCTTAGGCGGGGAGGCCTACGAGCAGTACTTC CASSLGGEAYEQYF